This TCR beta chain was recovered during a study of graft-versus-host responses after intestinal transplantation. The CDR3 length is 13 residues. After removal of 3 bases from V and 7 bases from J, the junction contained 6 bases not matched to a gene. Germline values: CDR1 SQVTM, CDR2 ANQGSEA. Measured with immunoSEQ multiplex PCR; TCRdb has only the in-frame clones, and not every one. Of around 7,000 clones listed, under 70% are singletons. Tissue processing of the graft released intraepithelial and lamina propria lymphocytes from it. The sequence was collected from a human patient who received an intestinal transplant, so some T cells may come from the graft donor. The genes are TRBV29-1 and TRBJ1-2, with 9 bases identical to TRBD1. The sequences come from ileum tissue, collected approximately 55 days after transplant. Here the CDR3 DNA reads TGCAGCGTTGACATAGTACAGGGGGCTGGCTACACCTTC. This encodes CSVDIVQGAGYTF.